A single sample gave rise to the 31 T cell receptor beta chains below, sequenced in a study of neurological immune-mediated disorders. One entry per CDR3 protein results from TCRdb running MiXCR on the 5' RACE reads. The sample has some 20,000 distinct CDR3 sequences; 7.5% are singletons. Sequencing was performed on CD8+ T cells from blood. The receptors shown here come from a woman in her 30s with HTLV-1-associated myelopathy (HAM/TSP).

This clonotype was found many times. The V gene is TRBV10-1, the J gene TRBJ2-2; D is undetermined. Germline CDR1 is WNHNN and CDR2 is SYGVQD (reference sequence). V was clipped by 6 bases and J by 3 bases, with 14 bases between them. This CDR3 has 15 amino acids. The CDR3 loop reads CASSEGAEDTGELFF. CDR3 sequence (DNA): TGCGCCAGCAGCGAAGGAGCAGAGGACACCGGGGAGCTGTTTTTT.

The table lists this clonotype with many counts. V usage is TRBV10-3 and J usage is TRBJ2-1; 8 nucleotides line up with TRBD2. The CDR3 extends over 12 amino acids. Germline V gives CDR1 ENHRY, CDR2 SYGVKD. V lost 5 bases and J lost 10; bases outside the gene matches: 4. This chain's CDR3 is CAISPGGAEQFF. Here the CDR3 DNA reads TGTGCCATCAGTCCCGGGGGGGCGGAGCAGTTCTTC.

This clonotype was found many times. The chain's CDR3 is CAWSVAGEGYTF. DNA for the CDR3: TGTGCCTGGAGTGTAGCGGGGGAAGGCTACACCTTC. The V call is TRBV30, the J call TRBJ1-2, with a weak D call TRBD1 (5 bases). This CDR3 region has 12 residues. Germline lookup yields CDR1 GTSNPN and CDR2 SVGIG (reference sequence). The V end was cut by 0 bases, the J end by 8 bases, with 10 bases between. The full variable domain, completed using reference TRBV30 and TRBJ1-2, is SQTIHQWPATLVQPVGSPLSLECTVEGTSNPNLYWYRQAAGRGLQLLFYSVGIGQISSEVPQNLSASRPQDRQFILSSKKLLLSDSGFYLCAWSVAGEGYTFGSGTRLTVV.

This clonotype appeared many times. The CDR3 DNA sequence: TGCAGTGCTAGAGATATAATGGGCAGCGGGGGGGCGACCTACGAGCAGTACTTC. It codes for CSARDIMGSGGATYEQYF. This chain uses TRBV20-1 with TRBJ2-7, with TRBD2 matching over 10 bases. The CDR3 covers 18 residues. V trimming: 0 bases; J trimming: 2 bases; junction bases outside the gene matches: 13. Germline V gives CDR1 DFQATT, CDR2 SNEGSKA (reference sequence).

This clonotype was seen ten or more times. J is TRBJ2-3 and V is TRBV5-6, with D possibly matching TRBD1 (5 bases). Trimming removed 2 bases at V and 2 bases at J, with 12 bases between. The CDR3 covers 15 residues. From germline, CDR1 is SGHDT and CDR2 YYEEEE. CDR3 region: CASSFVDSITDTQYF. CDR3 sequence (DNA): TGTGCCAGCAGCTTCGTAGACAGCATCACAGATACGCAGTATTTT.

The gene calls are TRBV5-6 and TRBJ2-7, with a tentative D call TRBD2 (5 bases). The CDR3 has 13 amino acids. Germline assignment: CDR1 SGHDT and CDR2 YYEEEE. V dropped 2 bases and J dropped 3 bases, with 9 bases sitting between them. The CDR3 loop is CASSFAGVYEQYF. Here the CDR3 DNA reads TGTGCCAGCAGCTTTGCCGGGGTCTACGAGCAGTACTTC. Filled out from reference TRBV5-6 and TRBJ2-7, the complete variable domain reads DAGVTQSPTHLIKTRGQQVTLRCSPKSGHDTVSWYQQALGQGPQFIFQYYEEEERQRGNFPDRFSGHQFPNYSSELNVNALLLGDSALYLCASSFAGVYEQYFGPGTRLTVT.

At least ten counts were recorded for this clonotype. The chain carries TRBV5-6 and TRBJ2-7, with D tentatively TRBD2 (5 bases). With 0 bases removed from V and 4 bases from J, the gap between germline ends came to 14 bases. This CDR3 spans 15 amino acids. Germline V gene lookup returns CDR1 SGHDT and CDR2 YYEEEE. CDR3 sequence (DNA): TGTGCCAGCAGCTTGGCCGTCAGGAGGCCGTACGAGCAGTACTTC. Residues: CASSLAVRRPYEQYF.

Ten or more counts support this clonotype. The J gene is TRBJ1-1, the V gene TRBV7-6; D possibly corresponds to TRBD1 (6 bases). Germline loops: CDR1 SGHVS, CDR2 FNYEAQ. The V gene lost 5 bases and the J gene lost 1 base, with 11 bases spanning the gap. This CDR3 is built from 14 residues. The DNA for the CDR3 is TGTGCCAGCAGCCAATCGGGACAGAACACTGAAGCTTTCTTT. Translating gives CASSQSGQNTEAFF.

This clonotype was counted many times. This chain connects TRBV5-6 to TRBJ2-1; D tentatively reads TRBD1 or TRBD2 (5 bases each). Germline CDR1 and CDR2: SGHDT and YYEEEE. The CDR3 consists of 14 residues. Trimming stripped 3 bases from V and 2 bases from J, with 9 bases between. The CDR3 reads CASSSRGPYNEQFF. DNA of the CDR3: TGTGCCAGCAGCTCTCGGGGACCCTACAATGAGCAGTTCTTC.

In this sample, this clonotype turned up many times. This rearrangement joins TRBV5-5 to TRBJ2-6; 11 nucleotides match TRBD2. The CDR3 totals 21 residues. V lost 0 bases to trimming and J lost 0 bases; unmatched junction nucleotides: 11. Germline V CDR1 and CDR2: SGHKS, YYEKEE (reference sequence). The CDR3 reads CASSLVLAGGPDYSGANVLTF. Written as DNA, the CDR3 is TGTGCCAGCAGCTTGGTGCTAGCGGGGGGCCCCGACTACTCTGGGGCCAACGTCCTGACTTTC. The full variable domain, completed using reference TRBV5-5 and TRBJ2-6, is DAGVTQSPTHLIKTRGQQVTLRCSPISGHKSVSWYQQVLGQGPQFIFQYYEKEERGRGNFPDRFSARQFPNYSSELNVNALLLGDSALYLCASSLVLAGGPDYSGANVLTFGAGSRLTVL.

This clonotype has ten or more counts. The chain uses TRBV9 and TRBJ1-1; 9 bases are shared with TRBD1. V was clipped by 3 bases and J by 5 bases; unmatched bases: 8. CDR1 and CDR2 from the germline V gene are SGDLS and YYNGEE. The CDR3 is 15 amino acids. The CDR3 DNA is TGTGCCAGCAGCGCCGGGACAGGGCTTATGACTGAAGCTTTCTTT. Its protein product is CASSAGTGLMTEAFF.

This clonotype has at least ten counts. The chain uses TRBV19 and TRBJ2-7; D gene uncertain. V lost 5 bases and J lost 4, with 9 bases in between. The germline V gene has CDR1 LNHDA and CDR2 SQIVND (reference sequence). There are 12 residues in the CDR3. The CDR3 here is CASSPRPYEQYF. In DNA form, the CDR3 reads TGTGCCAGTAGTCCCCGACCATACGAGCAGTACTTC. The entire variable domain, with the rest obtained from reference TRBV19 and TRBJ2-7, is as follows: DGGITQSPKYLFRKEGQNVTLSCEQNLNHDAMYWYRQDPGQGLRLIYYSQIVNDFQKGDIAEGYSVSREKKESFPLTVTSAQKNPTAFYLCASSPRPYEQYFGPGTRLTVT.

V usage is TRBV9 and J usage is TRBJ1-6; perhaps TRBD1 as D (6 bases). The CDR3 has 14 residues. Germline CDR1 is SGDLS and CDR2 is YYNGEE. Between the trimmed V and J ends, which lost 0 bases and 10 bases, there was a span of 11 bases. The CDR3 here is CASSVEGHGSPLHF. Written as DNA, the CDR3 is TGTGCCAGCAGCGTAGAGGGACATGGATCACCCCTCCACTTT.

This clonotype was seen at least ten times. The genes are TRBV29-1 and TRBJ2-3; the D gene is possibly TRBD1 (5 bases). Germline lookup yields CDR1 SQVTM and CDR2 ANQGSEA. The CDR3 consists of 11 residues. V dropped 6 bases and J dropped 14 bases, with 18 bases sitting between them. In DNA, the CDR3 is TGCAGCGTCGATCAGGGCAGGCGGCGGTATTTT. It translates to CSVDQGRRRYF.

This clonotype was seen at least ten times. This chain connects TRBV4-1 to TRBJ1-5; D is unresolved. The CDR3 is 14 residues long. Trimming left V 1 base short and J 7 bases short, with 11 bases between. CDR1 and CDR2 from the germline V gene are MGHRA and YSYEKL. CDR3 protein: CASSQGLPDQPQHF. In nucleotides, the CDR3 is TGCGCCAGCAGCCAAGGTTTGCCAGACCAGCCCCAGCATTTT.

This clonotype was counted many times. The rearrangement links TRBV7-9 to TRBJ2-1, with D perhaps TRBD1 or TRBD2 (5 bases each). Germline V gene data show CDR1 as SEHNR and CDR2 as FQNEAQ (reference sequence). This CDR3 region has 15 residues. The V gene lost 9 bases and the J gene lost 5 bases, with 20 bases spanning the gap. CDR3 residues: CASSISRDVHNEQFF. Here the CDR3 DNA reads TGTGCCAGTTCGATCTCCCGGGACGTTCACAATGAGCAGTTCTTC.

The CDR3 bases are TGCAGCGCGCAGGGCGGGGAATCTGACGAGCAGTACTTC. This sequence encodes CSAQGGESDEQYF. The genes are TRBV20-1 and TRBJ2-7; D might be TRBD2 (6 bases). Germline V lookup: CDR1 DFQATT, CDR2 SNEGSKA (reference sequence). The CDR3 spans 13 residues.

This clonotype was counted at least ten times. An end of the junction does not agree with germline; a read error may underlie this. The J gene is TRBJ2-2, the V gene TRBV5-1; D is unclear. This CDR3 region has 11 residues. The germline V gene encodes CDR1 SGHRS and CDR2 YFSETQ. The CDR3 DNA sequence: TGCGCCAGCCCGAAAACCGGGGAGCTGTTTTTT. Encoded protein: CASPKTGELFF.

This clonotype was observed at least ten times. The V call is TRBV5-1, the J call TRBJ2-3, with 8 bases identical to TRBD2. The CDR3 length is 15 residues. Trimming cost V 4 bases and J 6 bases; bases outside gene matches: 10. CDR1 is SGHRS and CDR2 is YFSETQ in the germline V gene. This chain's CDR3 is CASSLLAGGRDTQYF. CDR3 nucleotide sequence: TGCGCCAGCAGCCTCTTGGCGGGGGGCCGGGATACGCAGTATTTT.

Ten or more counts support this clonotype. The rearrangement uses TRBV5-1 and TRBJ2-7, with unresolved D. From germline, CDR1 is SGHRS and CDR2 YFSETQ. V dropped 2 bases and J dropped 3 bases, with 9 bases sitting between them. The CDR3 is made up of 13 amino acids. CDR3 nucleotide sequence: TGCGCCAGCAGCTTCAGAGACGACTACGAGCAGTACTTC. Translating gives CASSFRDDYEQYF.

This clonotype was recorded many times. CDR3 nucleotides: TGTGCCAGCAGCTGGAACACTGAAGCTTTCTTT. Its protein is CASSWNTEAFF. This chain joins TRBV11-2 and TRBJ1-1; D gene ambiguous. The CDR3 runs to 11 residues. Germline lookup yields CDR1 SGHAT and CDR2 FQNNGV. Trimming stripped 4 bases from V and 1 base from J, with 1 base between.

The table lists this clonotype with many counts. This chain connects TRBV7-9 to TRBJ2-1, with 9 bases matching TRBD1. This CDR3 has 14 amino acids. The V segment lost 5 bases and the J segment 6 bases; nucleotides outside the gene matches: 5. CDR1 and CDR2 (germline): SEHNR, FQNEAQ (reference sequence). The CDR3 nucleotides are TGTGCCAGCAGCCGGGACAGGGAGGGCAATGAGCAGTTCTTC. Residues: CASSRDREGNEQFF. Based on the CDR3 plus reference TRBV7-9 and TRBJ2-1, the full variable domain is DTGVSQNPRHKITKRGQNVTFRCDPISEHNRLYWYRQTLGQGPEFLTYFQNEAQLEKSRLLSDRFSAERPKGSFSTLEIQRTEQGDSAMYLCASSRDREGNEQFFGPGTRLTVL.

This clonotype was counted ten times or more. The chain recombines TRBV14 with TRBJ2-7; possible D gene TRBD2, 6 bases. Germline V gene sequence: CDR1 SGHDN, CDR2 FVKESK. The CDR3 has 13 residues. Trimming removed 4 bases at V and 2 bases at J, with 9 bases between. Here the CDR3 DNA reads TGTGCCAGCAGCCCGAGGACTACCTACGAGCAGTACTTC. Translated, it gives CASSPRTTYEQYF.

This clonotype has a count of ten or more. The chain has TRBV7-6 and TRBJ1-4; possible D gene TRBD1, 6 bases. This CDR3 comprises 16 residues. Germline assignment: CDR1 SGHVS and CDR2 FNYEAQ. V lost 1 base to trimming and J lost 5 bases, with 14 bases between them. The CDR3 DNA sequence: TGTGCCAGCAGCTTAGAGGAACAGGGAACAAATGAAAAACTGTTTTTT. Protein: CASSLEEQGTNEKLFF.

This clonotype was detected ten times or more. The V and J genes are TRBV6-5 and TRBJ1-1; D remains ambiguous. V gave up 2 bases and J gave up 1 base, with 8 bases separating them. CDR3 length: 14 amino acids. CDR1 MNHEY and CDR2 SVGAGI come from the germline V gene. CDR3 coding DNA: TGTGCCAGCAGTTACCGACCGCGGAACACTGAAGCTTTCTTT. It is translated as CASSYRPRNTEAFF.

This clonotype was detected ten times or more. The chain recombines TRBV4-2 with TRBJ1-2; D not certain. The CDR3 is 16 amino acids. Germline CDR1 LGHNA, CDR2 YNFKEQ. V gave up 1 base and J gave up 0 bases, with 12 bases separating them. The CDR3: CASSQVPGRSNYGYTF. The DNA for the CDR3 is TGTGCCAGCAGCCAAGTCCCCGGACGGTCTAACTATGGCTACACCTTC.

This chain connects TRBV5-6 to TRBJ1-1; D gene ambiguous. Per germline, CDR1 SGHDT and CDR2 YYEEEE. The CDR3 has 8 residues. The CDR3 coding sequence is TGTGTGAACACTGAAGCTTTCTTT. This sequence encodes CVNTEAFF.

CDR3 nucleotide sequence: TGCGCCAGCAGCCAAGACAGACTAGGCGGAACCGGGGAGCTGTTTTTT. Its translation: CASSQDRLGGTGELFF. The chain carries TRBV4-1 and TRBJ2-2; maybe TRBD2 (6 bases). V was trimmed by 0 bases and J by 5 bases, leaving 13 bases between them. The CDR3 sequence is 16 residues long. In germline, CDR1 is MGHRA, CDR2 YSYEKL.

This clonotype was detected many times. The chain has TRBV3-1 and TRBJ2-3, with D possibly being TRBD1 (6 bases). Trimming took off 0 bases at V and 7 bases at J, with 11 bases between the two ends. The CDR3 runs 14 residues. Germline V lookup: CDR1 LGHDT, CDR2 YNNKEL (reference sequence). The CDR3 reads CASSQDSRGYTQYF. CDR3 DNA: TGTGCCAGCAGCCAAGATAGTAGGGGGTATACGCAGTATTTT.

This clonotype was recorded at least ten times. The rearrangement joins TRBV4-1 to TRBJ2-1; 9 positions agree with TRBD1. V was clipped by 3 bases and J by 6 bases; unmatched bases: 9. Germline assignment: CDR1 MGHRA and CDR2 YSYEKL. CDR3 length: 16 residues. CDR3 sequence: CASSHRTGGAINEQFF. The DNA for the CDR3 is TGCGCCAGCAGCCATCGCACAGGGGGCGCGATCAATGAGCAGTTCTTC.

This clonotype was counted at least ten times. This chain connects TRBV5-5 to TRBJ2-3, with TRBD1 matching 10 bases. J was trimmed by 6 bases and V by 4 bases; bases with no gene match: 5. Germline V gene sequence: CDR1 SGHKS, CDR2 YYEKEE (reference sequence). The CDR3 has 14 amino acids. The CDR3 DNA reads TGTGCCAGCAGCCCTGGGACAGGGGCGGATACGCAGTATTTT. Protein product: CASSPGTGADTQYF.